This entry describes one T cell receptor beta chain. A multiplex PCR was run with 60 Vbeta primers and 13 Jbeta primers. This table comes from immunoSEQ multiplex PCR, and its TCRdb copy is limited to in-frame clones, with some not included. Of over 85,000 clones detected, over 60% appear once; the ten largest clones hold less than 3%. The J segment lost 3 bases and the V segment lost 2 bases, leaving 9 bases of the junction unmatched. CDR3 length: 17 amino acids. Germline lookup yields CDR1 MDHEN and CDR2 SYDVKM. The data were taken from a study of cytomegalovirus exposure and HLA in healthy donors. This TCR derives from a woman aged 60-75 years in good health and CMV-seropositive. The sequencing sample was made of PBMCs. The V call is TRBV28, the J call TRBJ2-5; 10 bases align to TRBD1. The CDR3 loop reads CASSLLGDRGGKETQYF. DNA for the CDR3: TGTGCCAGCAGTTTACTAGGGGACAGGGGTGGGAAAGAGACCCAGTACTTC.